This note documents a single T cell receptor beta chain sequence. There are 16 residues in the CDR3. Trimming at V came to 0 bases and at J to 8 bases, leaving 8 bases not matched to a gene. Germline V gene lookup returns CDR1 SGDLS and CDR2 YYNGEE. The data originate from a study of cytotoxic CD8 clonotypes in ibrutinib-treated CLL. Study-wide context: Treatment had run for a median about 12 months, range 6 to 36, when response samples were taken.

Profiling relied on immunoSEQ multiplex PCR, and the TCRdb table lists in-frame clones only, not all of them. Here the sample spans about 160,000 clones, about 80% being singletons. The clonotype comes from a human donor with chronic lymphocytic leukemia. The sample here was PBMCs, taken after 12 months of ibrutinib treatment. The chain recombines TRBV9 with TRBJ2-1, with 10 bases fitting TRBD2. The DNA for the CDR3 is TGTGCCAGCAGCGTAGCTTTGAGCGGGGGGGCCTATGAGCAGTTCTTC. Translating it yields CASSVALSGGAYEQFF.